The 4 T cell receptor beta chains listed next were all sequenced from one sample in a study of a mutant IDH1 vaccine in newly diagnosed glioma. Regarding time point: week 35, safety follow-up. A 20-mer mutant IDH1 peptide at 300 ug was injected subcutaneously with topical imiquimod. Their target antigens are unknown. Measured with immunoSEQ multiplex PCR; TCRdb has only the in-frame clones, and not every one. The table has about 69,000 clones, more than 75% seen once. The sequencing used PBMCs, collected from a glioma patient whose treatment included an IDH1 peptide vaccine. The source is a man aged 30-40 years with glioma.

The chain employs TRBV28 and TRBJ1-2, with a possible D match to TRBD1 (6 bases). CDR1 and CDR2 (germline): MDHEN, SYDVKM. The CDR3 length is 15 residues. V lost 4 bases and J 7 bases, leaving 19 bases between the germline ends. Here the CDR3 DNA reads TGTGCCAGCAGTTGGCGGGGGCGCATAGAAGGTGGCTACACCTTC. It specifies CASSWRGRIEGGYTF.

This rearrangement joins TRBV6-1 to TRBJ2-7; no clear D. Germline V gene data show CDR1 as MNHNS and CDR2 as SASEGT. The CDR3 extends over 15 amino acids. The V end was cut by 2 bases, the J end by 1 base, with 12 bases between. This CDR3 is CASSEQNLPSYEQYF. The CDR3 DNA follows: TGTGCCAGCAGTGAACAGAACCTTCCATCCTACGAGCAGTACTTC.

The chain is built from TRBV5-4 and TRBJ1-6; a possible D gene is TRBD1 (5 bases). V was clipped by 4 bases and J by 10 bases, with 12 bases between them. CDR1 is SGHNT, CDR2 YYREEE, per germline (reference sequence). This CDR3 is built from 13 residues. Here the CDR3 DNA reads TGTGCCAGCAGCCCGGGGAGGGACTCACCCCTCCACTTT. This translates into CASSPGRDSPLHF.

V usage is TRBV9 and J usage is TRBJ2-7; the D gene is possibly TRBD1 (5 bases). The CDR3 covers 16 residues. CDR1 and CDR2 from the germline V gene are SGDLS and YYNGEE. V lost 4 bases and J 2 bases, leaving 19 bases between the germline ends. The CDR3 loop is CASSPRQTRLTYEQYF. For the CDR3, the DNA is TGTGCCAGCAGCCCCCGACAGACCCGACTTACCTACGAGCAGTACTTC.